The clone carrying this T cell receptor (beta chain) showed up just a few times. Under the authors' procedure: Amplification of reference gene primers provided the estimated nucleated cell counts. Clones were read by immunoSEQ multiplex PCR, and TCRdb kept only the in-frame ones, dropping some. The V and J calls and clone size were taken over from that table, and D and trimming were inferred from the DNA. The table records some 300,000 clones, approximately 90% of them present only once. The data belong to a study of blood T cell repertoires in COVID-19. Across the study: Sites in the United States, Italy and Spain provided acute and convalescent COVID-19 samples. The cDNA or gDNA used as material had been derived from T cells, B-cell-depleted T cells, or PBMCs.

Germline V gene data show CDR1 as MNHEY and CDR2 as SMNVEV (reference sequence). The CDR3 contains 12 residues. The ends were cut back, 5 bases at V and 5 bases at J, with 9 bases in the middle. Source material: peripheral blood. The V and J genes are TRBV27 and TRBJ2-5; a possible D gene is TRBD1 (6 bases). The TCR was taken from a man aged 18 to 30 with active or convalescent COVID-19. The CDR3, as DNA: TGTGCCAGCAGTCTCAGGGGTGAGACCCAGTACTTC. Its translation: CASSLRGETQYF.